This T cell receptor beta chain was recovered during a study of cytomegalovirus exposure and HLA in healthy donors. Background on the study: Early released data comprised about 84 million unique TCRs from HLA-typed donors.

This clone has more than one count but fewer than ten. Its target is not known. Study-level findings and limits: An analysis done earlier found most TCR beta V segments productive about 90% or about 30% of the time. TCR beta sequences reportedly predicted most subjects' HLA-A and HLA-B alleles accurately.

PCR was performed using 60 Vbeta and 13 Jbeta primers. The assay was immunoSEQ multiplex PCR, and TCRdb's table has in-frame clones only and misses some. The sample includes 85,000 to 130,000 clones, about two thirds of them seen just once. Trimming at V came to 4 bases and at J to 0 bases, leaving 4 bases not matched to a gene. The CDR3 runs to 15 residues. Germline lookup yields CDR1 SGHDT and CDR2 YYEEEE. The sequencing input was PBMCs. The chain carries TRBV5-6 and TRBJ2-7; TRBD1 matches at 10 bases. This TCR was recovered from a female donor in good health and CMV-seronegative. The CDR3 reads CASSPGTGDSYEQYF. DNA of the CDR3: TGTGCCAGCAGCCCCGGGACAGGGGACTCCTACGAGCAGTACTTC.